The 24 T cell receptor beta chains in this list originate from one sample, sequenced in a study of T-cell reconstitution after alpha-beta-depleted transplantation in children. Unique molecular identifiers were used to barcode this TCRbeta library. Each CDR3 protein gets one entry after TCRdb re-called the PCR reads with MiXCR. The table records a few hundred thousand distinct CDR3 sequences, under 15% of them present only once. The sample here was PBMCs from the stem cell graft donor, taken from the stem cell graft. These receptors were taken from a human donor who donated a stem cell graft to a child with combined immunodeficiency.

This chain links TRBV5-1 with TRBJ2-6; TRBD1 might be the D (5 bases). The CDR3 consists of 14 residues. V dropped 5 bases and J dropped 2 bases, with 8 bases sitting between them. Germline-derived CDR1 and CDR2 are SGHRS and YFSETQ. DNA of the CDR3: TGCGCCAGCAGTGCAGGGACTGGGGCCAACGTCCTGACTTTC. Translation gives CASSAGTGANVLTF.

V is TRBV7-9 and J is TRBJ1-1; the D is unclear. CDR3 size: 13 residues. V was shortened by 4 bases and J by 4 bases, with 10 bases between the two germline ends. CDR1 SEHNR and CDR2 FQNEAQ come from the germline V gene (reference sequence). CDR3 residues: CASSSVRGTEAFF. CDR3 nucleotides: TGTGCCAGCAGCTCCGTGCGGGGCACTGAAGCTTTCTTT.

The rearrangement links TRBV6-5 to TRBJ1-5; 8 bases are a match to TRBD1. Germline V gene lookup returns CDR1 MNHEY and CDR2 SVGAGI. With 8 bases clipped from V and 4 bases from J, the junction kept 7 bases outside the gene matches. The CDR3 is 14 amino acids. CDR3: CASQGQGGNQPQHF. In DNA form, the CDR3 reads TGTGCCAGCCAAGGACAGGGAGGAAATCAGCCCCAGCATTTT.

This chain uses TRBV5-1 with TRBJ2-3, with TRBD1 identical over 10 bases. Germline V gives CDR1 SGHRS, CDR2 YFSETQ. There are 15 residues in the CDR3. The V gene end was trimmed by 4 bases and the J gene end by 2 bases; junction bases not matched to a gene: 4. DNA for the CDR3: TGCGCCAGCAGCGGGGACAGGGGAATCACAGATACGCAGTATTTT. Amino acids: CASSGDRGITDTQYF.

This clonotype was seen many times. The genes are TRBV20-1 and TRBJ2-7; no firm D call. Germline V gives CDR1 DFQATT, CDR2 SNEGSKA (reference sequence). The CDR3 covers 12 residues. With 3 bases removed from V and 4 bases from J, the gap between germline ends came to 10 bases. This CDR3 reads CSASGPGYEQYF. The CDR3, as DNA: TGCAGTGCTAGTGGTCCGGGTTACGAGCAGTACTTC.

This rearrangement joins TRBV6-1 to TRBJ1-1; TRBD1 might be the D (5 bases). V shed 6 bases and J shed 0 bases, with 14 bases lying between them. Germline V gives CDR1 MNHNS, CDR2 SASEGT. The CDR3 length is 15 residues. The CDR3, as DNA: TGTGCCAGCAGCCCCCTCGACAGCTTGAACACTGAAGCTTTCTTT. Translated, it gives CASSPLDSLNTEAFF.

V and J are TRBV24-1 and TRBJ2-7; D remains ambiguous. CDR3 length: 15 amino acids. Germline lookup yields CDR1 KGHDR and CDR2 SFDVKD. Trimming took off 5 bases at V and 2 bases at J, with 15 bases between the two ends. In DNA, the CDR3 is TGTGCCACCAGTGTTTTAGGGTCCAAAGCCTACGAGCAGTACTTC. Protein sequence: CATSVLGSKAYEQYF.

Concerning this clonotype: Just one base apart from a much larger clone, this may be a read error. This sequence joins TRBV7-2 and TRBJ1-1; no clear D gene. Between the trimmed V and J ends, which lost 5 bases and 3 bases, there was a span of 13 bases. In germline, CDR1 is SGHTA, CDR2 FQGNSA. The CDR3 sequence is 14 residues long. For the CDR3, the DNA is TGTGCCAGCAGCCTCACGCAGGCGTACACTGAAGCTTTCTTT. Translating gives CASSLTQAYTEAFF.

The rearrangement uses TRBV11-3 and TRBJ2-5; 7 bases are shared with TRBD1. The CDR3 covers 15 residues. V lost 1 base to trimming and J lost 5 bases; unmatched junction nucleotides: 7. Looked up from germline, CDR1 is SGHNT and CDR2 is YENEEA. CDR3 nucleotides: TGTGCCAGCAGCTTAGGACAGGGAGAAGGCGAGACCCAGTACTTC. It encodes CASSLGQGEGETQYF.

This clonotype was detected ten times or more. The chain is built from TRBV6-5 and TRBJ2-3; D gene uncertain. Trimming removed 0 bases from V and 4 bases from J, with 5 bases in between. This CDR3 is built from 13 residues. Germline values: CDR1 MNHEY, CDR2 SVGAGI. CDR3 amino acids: CASSYSGADTQYF. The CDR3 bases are TGTGCCAGCAGTTACTCTGGGGCAGATACGCAGTATTTT.

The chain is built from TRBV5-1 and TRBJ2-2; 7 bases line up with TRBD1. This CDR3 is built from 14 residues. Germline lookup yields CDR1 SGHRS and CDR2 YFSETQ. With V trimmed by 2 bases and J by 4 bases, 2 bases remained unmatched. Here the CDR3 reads CASSLTGATGELFF. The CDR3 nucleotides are TGCGCCAGCAGCTTAACAGGGGCCACCGGGGAGCTGTTTTTT.

The CDR3 DNA sequence: TGTGCCAGCAGCTCCGGGACATATCTGACTGGGACTGAAGCTTTCTTT. Encoded protein: CASSSGTYLTGTEAFF. The chain uses TRBV9 and TRBJ1-1; weak D call: TRBD1 (6 bases). Germline CDR1 is SGDLS and CDR2 is YYNGEE. Trimming shortened V by 4 bases and J by 5 bases, and 21 bases separated the two germline ends. CDR3 length equals 16 residues.

The CDR3 nucleotides are TGTGCCAGCAGCTTGGGTGAAGCGGGAGTTTATCCGAAGTACTTC. This gives the protein CASSLGEAGVYPKYF. This chain connects TRBV7-2 to TRBJ2-7; 8 nucleotides match TRBD2. The CDR3 runs 15 residues. Trimming cost V 3 bases and J 11 bases; bases outside gene matches: 15. Germline V gene lookup returns CDR1 SGHTA and CDR2 FQGNSA.

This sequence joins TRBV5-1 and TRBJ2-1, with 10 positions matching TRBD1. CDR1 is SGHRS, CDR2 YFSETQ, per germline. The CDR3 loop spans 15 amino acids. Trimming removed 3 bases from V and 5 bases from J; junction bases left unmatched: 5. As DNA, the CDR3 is TGCGCCAGCAGCTGGACAGGGGGATTTGACAATGAGCAGTTCTTC. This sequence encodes CASSWTGGFDNEQFF. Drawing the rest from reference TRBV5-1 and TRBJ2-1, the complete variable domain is KAGVTQTPRYLIKTRGQQVTLSCSPISGHRSVSWYQQTPGQGLQFLFEYFSETQRNKGNFPGRFSGRQFSNSRSEMNVSTLELGDSALYLCASSWTGGFDNEQFFGPGTRLTVL.

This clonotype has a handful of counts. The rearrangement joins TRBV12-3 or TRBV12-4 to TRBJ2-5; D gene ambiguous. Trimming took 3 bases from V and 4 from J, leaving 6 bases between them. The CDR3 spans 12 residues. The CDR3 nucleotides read TGTGCCAGCAGTTTGTTTTTAGAGACCCAGTACTTC. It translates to CASSLFLETQYF.

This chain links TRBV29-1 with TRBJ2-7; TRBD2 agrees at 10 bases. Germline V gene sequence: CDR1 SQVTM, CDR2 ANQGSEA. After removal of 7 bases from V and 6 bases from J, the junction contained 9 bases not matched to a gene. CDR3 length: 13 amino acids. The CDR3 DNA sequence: TGCAGCGCGGCTAGCGGGAGATGGGGCGAGCAGTACTTC. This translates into CSAASGRWGEQYF.

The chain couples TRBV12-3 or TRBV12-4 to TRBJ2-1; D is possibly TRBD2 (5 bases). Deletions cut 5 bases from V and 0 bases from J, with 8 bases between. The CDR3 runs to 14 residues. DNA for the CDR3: TGTGCCAGCAGTACAACTAGCTCCTACAATGAGCAGTTCTTC. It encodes CASSTTSSYNEQFF.

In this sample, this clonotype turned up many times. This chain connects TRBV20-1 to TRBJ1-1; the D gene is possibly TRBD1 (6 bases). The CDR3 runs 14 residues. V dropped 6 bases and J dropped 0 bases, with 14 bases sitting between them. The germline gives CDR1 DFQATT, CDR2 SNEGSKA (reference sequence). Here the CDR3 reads CSAGGDSLNTEAFF. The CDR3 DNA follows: TGCAGTGCCGGGGGCGACAGCTTGAACACTGAAGCTTTCTTT.

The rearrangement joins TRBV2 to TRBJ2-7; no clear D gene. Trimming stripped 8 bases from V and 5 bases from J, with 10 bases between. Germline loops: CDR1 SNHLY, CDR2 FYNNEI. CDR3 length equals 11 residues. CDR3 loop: CASGLRNEQYF. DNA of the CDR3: TGTGCCAGCGGGCTCAGAAACGAGCAGTACTTC.

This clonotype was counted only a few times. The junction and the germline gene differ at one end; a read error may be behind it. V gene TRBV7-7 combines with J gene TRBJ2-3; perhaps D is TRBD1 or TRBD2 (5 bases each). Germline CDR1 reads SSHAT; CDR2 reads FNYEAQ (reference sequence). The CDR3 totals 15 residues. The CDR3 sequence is CASSLALGPGDTQYF. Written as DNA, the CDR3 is TGTGCTAGCAGCTTAGCGCTGGGACCCGGGGATACGCAGTATTTT. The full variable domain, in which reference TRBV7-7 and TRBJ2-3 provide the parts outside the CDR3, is GAGVSQSPRYKVTKRGQDVTLRCDPISSHATLYWYQQALGQGPEFLTYFNYEAQPDKSGLPSDRFSAERPEGSISTLTIQRTEQRDSAMYRCASSLALGPGDTQYFGPGTRLTVL.

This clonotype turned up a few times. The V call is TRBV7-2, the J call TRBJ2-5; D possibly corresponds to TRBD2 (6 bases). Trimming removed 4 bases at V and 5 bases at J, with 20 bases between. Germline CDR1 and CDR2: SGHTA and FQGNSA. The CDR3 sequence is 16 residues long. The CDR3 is CASSSVGLATWETQYF. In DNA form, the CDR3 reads TGTGCCAGCAGCTCCGTCGGTCTAGCGACTTGGGAGACCCAGTACTTC.

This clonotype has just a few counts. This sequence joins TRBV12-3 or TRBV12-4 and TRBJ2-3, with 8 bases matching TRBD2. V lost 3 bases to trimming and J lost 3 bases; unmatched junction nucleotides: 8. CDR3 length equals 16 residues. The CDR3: CASSFRPGGPTDTQYF. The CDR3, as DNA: TGTGCCAGCAGTTTTCGGCCGGGGGGGCCGACAGATACGCAGTATTTT.

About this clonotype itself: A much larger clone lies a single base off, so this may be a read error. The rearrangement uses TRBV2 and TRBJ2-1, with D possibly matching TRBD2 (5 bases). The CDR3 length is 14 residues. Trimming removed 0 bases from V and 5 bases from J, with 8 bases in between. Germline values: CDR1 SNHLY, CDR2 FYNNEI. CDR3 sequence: CASSEAGVNNEQFF. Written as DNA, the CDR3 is TGTGCCAGCAGTGAAGCGGGAGTAAACAATGAGCAGTTCTTC.

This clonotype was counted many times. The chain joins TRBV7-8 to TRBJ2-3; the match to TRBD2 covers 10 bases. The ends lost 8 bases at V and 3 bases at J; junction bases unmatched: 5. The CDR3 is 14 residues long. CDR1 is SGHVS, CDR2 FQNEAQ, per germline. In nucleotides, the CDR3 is TGTGCCAGCCGACCGGGACTAGCGACAGATACGCAGTATTTT. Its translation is CASRPGLATDTQYF.